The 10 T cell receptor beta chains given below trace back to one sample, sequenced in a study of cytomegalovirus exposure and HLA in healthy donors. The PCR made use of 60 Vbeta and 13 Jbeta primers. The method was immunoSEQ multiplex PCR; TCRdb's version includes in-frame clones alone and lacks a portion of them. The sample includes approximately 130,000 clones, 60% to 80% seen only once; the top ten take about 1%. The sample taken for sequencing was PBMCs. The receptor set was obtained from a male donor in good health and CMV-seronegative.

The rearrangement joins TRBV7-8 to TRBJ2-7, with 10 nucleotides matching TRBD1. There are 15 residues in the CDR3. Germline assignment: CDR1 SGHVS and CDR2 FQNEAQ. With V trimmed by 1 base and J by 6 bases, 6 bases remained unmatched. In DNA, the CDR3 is TGTGCCAGCAGCTTAGGGGGACAGGGGAAGGGCGAGCAGTACTTC. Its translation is CASSLGGQGKGEQYF.

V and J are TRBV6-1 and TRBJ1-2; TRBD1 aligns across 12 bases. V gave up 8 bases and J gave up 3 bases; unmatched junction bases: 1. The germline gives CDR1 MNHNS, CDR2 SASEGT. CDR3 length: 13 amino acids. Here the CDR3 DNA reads TGTGCCAGCGGGACAGGGGGCTACTATGGCTACACCTTC. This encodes CASGTGGYYGYTF.

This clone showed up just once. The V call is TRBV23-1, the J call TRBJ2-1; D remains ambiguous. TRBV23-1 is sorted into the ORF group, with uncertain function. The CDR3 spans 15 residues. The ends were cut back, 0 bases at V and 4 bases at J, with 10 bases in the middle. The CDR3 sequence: CASSQSIRLYNEQFF. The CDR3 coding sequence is TGCGCCAGCAGTCAATCGATACGACTTTACAATGAGCAGTTCTTC.

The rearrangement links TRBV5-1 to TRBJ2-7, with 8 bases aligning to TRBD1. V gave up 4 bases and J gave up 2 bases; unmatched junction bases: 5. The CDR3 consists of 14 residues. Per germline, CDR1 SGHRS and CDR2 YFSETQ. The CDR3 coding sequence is TGCGCCAGCAGCCAGGGGGCGGCCCCCTACGAGCAGTACTTC. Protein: CASSQGAAPYEQYF.

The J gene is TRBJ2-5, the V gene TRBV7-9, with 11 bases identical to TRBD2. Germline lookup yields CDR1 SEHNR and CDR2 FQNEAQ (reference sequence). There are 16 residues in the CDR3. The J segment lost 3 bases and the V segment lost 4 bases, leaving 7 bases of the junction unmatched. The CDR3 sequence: CASSYRLAGLEETQYF. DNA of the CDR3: TGTGCCAGCAGCTACCGACTAGCGGGGTTAGAAGAGACCCAGTACTTC. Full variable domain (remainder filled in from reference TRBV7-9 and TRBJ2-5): DTGVSQNPRHKITKRGQNVTFRCDPISEHNRLYWYRQTLGQGPEFLTYFQNEAQLEKSRLLSDRFSAERPKGSFSTLEIQRTEQGDSAMYLCASSYRLAGLEETQYFGPGTRLLVL.

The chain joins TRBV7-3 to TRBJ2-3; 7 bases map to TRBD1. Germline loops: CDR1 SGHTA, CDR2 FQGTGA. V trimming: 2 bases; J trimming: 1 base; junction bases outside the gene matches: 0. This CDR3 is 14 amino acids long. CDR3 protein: CASSLDRGTDTQYF. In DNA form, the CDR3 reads TGTGCCAGCAGCTTAGACAGGGGCACAGATACGCAGTATTTT.

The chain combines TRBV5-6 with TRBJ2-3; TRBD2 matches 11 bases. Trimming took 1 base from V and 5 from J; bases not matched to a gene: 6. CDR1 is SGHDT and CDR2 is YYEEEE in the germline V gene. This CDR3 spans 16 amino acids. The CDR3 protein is CASSLYSGGAGDTQYF. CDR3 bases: TGTGCCAGCAGCTTGTATAGCGGGGGGGCCGGAGATACGCAGTATTTT.

The CDR3 loop is CASSRLAGGTYEQYF. The CDR3 DNA is TGTGCCAGCAGCCGACTAGCGGGGGGGACCTACGAGCAGTACTTC. The rearrangement joins TRBV7-6 to TRBJ2-7; 14 bases fit TRBD2. The CDR3 contains 15 residues. V lost 5 bases to trimming and J lost 2 bases; unmatched junction nucleotides: 2. The germline CDR1 and CDR2 sequences are SGHVS and FNYEAQ. Filled out from reference TRBV7-6 and TRBJ2-7, the complete variable domain reads GAGVSQSPRYKVTKRGQDVALRCDPISGHVSLYWYRQALGQGPEFLTYFNYEAQQDKSGLPNDRFSAERPEGSISTLTIQRTEQRDSAMYRCASSRLAGGTYEQYFGPGTRLTVT.

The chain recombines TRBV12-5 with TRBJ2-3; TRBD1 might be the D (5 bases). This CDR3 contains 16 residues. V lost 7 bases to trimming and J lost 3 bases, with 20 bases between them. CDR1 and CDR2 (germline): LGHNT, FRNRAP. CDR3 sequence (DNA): TGTGCTAGTGCCCTTGGTGGGGCAGGGTCAACAGATACGCAGTATTTT. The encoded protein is CASALGGAGSTDTQYF.

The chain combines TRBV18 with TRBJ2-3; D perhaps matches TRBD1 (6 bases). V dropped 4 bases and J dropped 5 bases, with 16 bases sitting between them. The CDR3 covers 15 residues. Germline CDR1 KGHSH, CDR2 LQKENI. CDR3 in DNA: TGTGCCAGCTCACGGGACATGGGGCCCGGAGATACGCAGTATTTT. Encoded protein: CASSRDMGPGDTQYF. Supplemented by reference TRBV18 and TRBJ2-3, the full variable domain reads NAGVMQNPRHLVRRRGQEARLRCSPMKGHSHVYWYRQLPEEGLKFMVYLQKENIIDESGMPKERFSAEFPKEGPSILRIQQVVRGDSAAYFCASSRDMGPGDTQYFGPGTRLTVL.